This passage covers 12 T cell receptor beta chains from one sample sequenced in a study of shared clonotypes between healthy human individuals. TCRdb's table, derived via immunoSEQ multiplex PCR, lists solely in-frame clones and lacks some. This sample has 1,500,000 or so clones, with about 96% found just once. Source material: naive CD4+ T cells sorted from blood. Subset reported: CD45RA+ positively selected. The source of these receptors is a man under 40 in good health.

The chain uses TRBV6-5 and TRBJ2-1, with D possibly matching TRBD2 (5 bases). V was shortened by 11 bases and J by 0 bases, with 17 bases between the two germline ends. The CDR3 covers 15 residues. CDR1 is MNHEY, CDR2 SVGAGI, per germline. The CDR3 coding sequence is TGTGCCTCCACTTTGACTACTCCCTCCTACAATGAGCAGTTCTTC. Protein: CASTLTTPSYNEQFF.

V usage is TRBV4-3 and J usage is TRBJ2-1; 9 bases are a match to TRBD2. CDR3 length: 15 residues. Germline trimming cut 0 bases from V and 6 bases from J; bases unmatched to any gene: 3. Germline V gene data show CDR1 as LGHNA and CDR2 as YSLEER. CDR3 nucleotide sequence: TGCGCCAGCAGCCAAGAAGCGGGAGGAGCCAATGAGCAGTTCTTC. Translation gives CASSQEAGGANEQFF.

V usage is TRBV30 and J usage is TRBJ2-7; 11 bases map to TRBD2. This CDR3 spans 14 amino acids. CDR1 GTSNPN and CDR2 SVGIG come from the germline V gene (reference sequence). The trim removed 8 bases at V and 3 bases at J, leaving 9 bases unmatched. This chain's CDR3 is CAGGRLAGFYEQYF. Written as DNA, the CDR3 is TGTGCCGGAGGAAGACTAGCGGGATTCTACGAGCAGTACTTC. The variable domain in full, completed from reference TRBV30 and TRBJ2-7, reads SQTIHQWPATLVQPVGSPLSLECTVEGTSNPNLYWYRQAAGRGLQLLFYSVGIGQISSEVPQNLSASRPQDRQFILSSKKLLLSDSGFYLCAGGRLAGFYEQYFGPGTRLTVT.

This sequence joins TRBV28 and TRBJ2-2; possibly TRBD1 for D (6 bases). In germline, CDR1 is MDHEN, CDR2 SYDVKM. The CDR3 is made up of 12 amino acids. Trimming pared 6 bases from V and 8 bases from J, leaving 10 bases between. Here the CDR3 DNA reads TGTGCCAGCAGGGACGGGACAGGGGAGCTGTTTTTT. It yields the protein CASRDGTGELFF.

The chain employs TRBV2 and TRBJ2-1, with D possibly matching TRBD2 (7 bases). This CDR3 has 16 amino acids. Germline V gene sequence: CDR1 SNHLY, CDR2 FYNNEI. The V and J ends lost 7 bases and 4 bases respectively, with 20 bases between them. For the CDR3, the DNA is TGTGCCAGCACTCTAGTAGGAGCGGGACATTACAATGAGCAGTTCTTC. Its translation is CASTLVGAGHYNEQFF.

V and J are TRBV7-9 and TRBJ2-7; D uncertain. The CDR3 length is 14 residues. Germline V gene sequence: CDR1 SEHNR, CDR2 FQNEAQ (reference sequence). The V and J ends lost 3 bases and 7 bases respectively, with 16 bases between them. The CDR3 here is CASSFVLGPGEQYF. The CDR3 nucleotides are TGTGCCAGCAGCTTCGTCCTTGGACCGGGTGAGCAGTACTTC.

The chain combines TRBV10-3 with TRBJ2-2; 7 positions match TRBD2. CDR1 is ENHRY, CDR2 SYGVKD, per germline. With V trimmed by 7 bases and J by 4 bases, 3 bases remained unmatched. The CDR3 totals 13 residues. The CDR3 nucleotides read TGTGCCATCAAAGGCGGGAGCACCGGGGAGCTGTTTTTT. It translates to CAIKGGSTGELFF.

The chain has TRBV18 and TRBJ2-2; D call uncertain. The germline V and J ends were trimmed by 4 bases and 1 base, with 13 bases remaining between them. There are 16 residues in the CDR3. Germline assignment: CDR1 KGHSH and CDR2 LQKENI. The DNA for the CDR3 is TGTGCCAGCTCACTCCCGACTGAAGTGAACACCGGGGAGCTGTTTTTT. Protein sequence: CASSLPTEVNTGELFF.

The chain has TRBV29-1 and TRBJ2-7, with TRBD2 matching over 12 bases. Germline V gene lookup returns CDR1 SQVTM and CDR2 ANQGSEA. J lost 5 bases, V lost 4 bases, and 9 bases had no gene match. The CDR3 runs to 15 residues. CDR3 DNA: TGCAGCGTTGGAAGGACTAGCGGGACTAACGACGAGCAGTACTTC. This codes for CSVGRTSGTNDEQYF.

Turning to this clone: Other DNA sequences in the same sample also yield this CDR3. This sequence joins TRBV5-1 and TRBJ1-1; unclear D gene. This CDR3 comprises 14 residues. The V end was cut by 2 bases, the J end by 4 bases, with 12 bases between. Germline values: CDR1 SGHRS, CDR2 YFSETQ. The CDR3 is CASSLGQVGTEAFF. The CDR3 DNA is TGCGCCAGCAGCTTAGGGCAGGTAGGCACTGAAGCTTTCTTT.

As for this clone: Other nucleotide sequences in the sample specify the same CDR3. The V call is TRBV18, the J call TRBJ2-7, with 9 bases fitting TRBD2. This CDR3 contains 14 residues. CDR1 and CDR2 from the germline V gene are KGHSH and LQKENI. Trimming cost V 2 bases and J 3 bases; bases outside gene matches: 2. CDR3 loop: CASSPGTSSYEQYF. The CDR3 DNA follows: TGTGCCAGCTCACCAGGGACTAGCAGCTACGAGCAGTACTTC.

The J gene is TRBJ1-4, the V gene TRBV7-2, with 11 bases fitting TRBD1. The CDR3 has 16 amino acids. V gave up 5 bases and J gave up 7 bases; unmatched junction bases: 9. Germline CDR1 SGHTA, CDR2 FQGNSA. The CDR3 region has the DNA TGTGCCAGCAGCCTCATGGTAGGGACAGGGGGTGAAAAACTGTTTTTT. Amino acid sequence: CASSLMVGTGGEKLFF.